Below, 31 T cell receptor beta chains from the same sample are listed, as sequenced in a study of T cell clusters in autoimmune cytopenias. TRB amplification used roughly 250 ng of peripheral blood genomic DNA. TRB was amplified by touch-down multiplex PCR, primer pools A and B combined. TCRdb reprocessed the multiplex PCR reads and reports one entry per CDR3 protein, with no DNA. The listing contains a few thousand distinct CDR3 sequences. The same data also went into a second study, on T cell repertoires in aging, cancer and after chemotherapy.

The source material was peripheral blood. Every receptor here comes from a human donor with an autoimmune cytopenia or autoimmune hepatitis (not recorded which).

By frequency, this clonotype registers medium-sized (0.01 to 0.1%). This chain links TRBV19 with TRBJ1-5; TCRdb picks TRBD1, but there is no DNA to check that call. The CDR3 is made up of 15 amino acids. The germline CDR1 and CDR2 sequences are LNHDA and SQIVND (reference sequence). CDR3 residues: CASSMGRQYNQPQHF.

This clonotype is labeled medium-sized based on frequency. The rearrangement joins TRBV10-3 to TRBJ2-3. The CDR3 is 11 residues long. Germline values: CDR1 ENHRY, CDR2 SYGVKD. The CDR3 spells CAISRTDTQYF.

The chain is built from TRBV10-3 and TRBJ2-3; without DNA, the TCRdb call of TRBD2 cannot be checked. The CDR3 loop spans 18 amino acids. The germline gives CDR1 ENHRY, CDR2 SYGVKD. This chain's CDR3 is CAISEPRLAGGPGDTQYF.

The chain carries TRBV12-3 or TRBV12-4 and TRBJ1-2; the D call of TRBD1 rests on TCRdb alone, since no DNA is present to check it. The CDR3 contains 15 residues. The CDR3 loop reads CASSLRWGGLDGYTF.

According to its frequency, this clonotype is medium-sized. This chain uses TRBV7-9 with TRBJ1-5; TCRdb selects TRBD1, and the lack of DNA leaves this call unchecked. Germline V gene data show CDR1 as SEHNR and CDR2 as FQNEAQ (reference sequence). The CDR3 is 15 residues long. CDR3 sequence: CASSSVGPGNQPQHF.

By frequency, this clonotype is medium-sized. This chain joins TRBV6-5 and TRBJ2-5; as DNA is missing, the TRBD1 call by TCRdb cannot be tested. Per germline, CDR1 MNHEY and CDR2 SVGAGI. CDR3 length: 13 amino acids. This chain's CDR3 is CAIRTGYQETQYF.

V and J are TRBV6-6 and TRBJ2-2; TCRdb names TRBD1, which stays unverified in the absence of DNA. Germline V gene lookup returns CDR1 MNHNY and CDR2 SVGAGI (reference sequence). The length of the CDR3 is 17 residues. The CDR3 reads CASSYPTGTPDTGELFF.

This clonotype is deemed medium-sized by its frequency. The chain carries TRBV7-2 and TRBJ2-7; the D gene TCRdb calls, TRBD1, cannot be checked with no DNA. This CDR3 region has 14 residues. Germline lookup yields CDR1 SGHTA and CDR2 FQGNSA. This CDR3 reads CASSTGTPSYEQYF.

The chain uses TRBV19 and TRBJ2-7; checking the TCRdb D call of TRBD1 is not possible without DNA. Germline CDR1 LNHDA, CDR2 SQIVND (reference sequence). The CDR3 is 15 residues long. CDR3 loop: CASSIERTGKYEQYF.

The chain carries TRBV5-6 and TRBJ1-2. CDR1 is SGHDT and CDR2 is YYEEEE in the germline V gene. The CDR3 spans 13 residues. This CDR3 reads CASSLAGTSRGTF.

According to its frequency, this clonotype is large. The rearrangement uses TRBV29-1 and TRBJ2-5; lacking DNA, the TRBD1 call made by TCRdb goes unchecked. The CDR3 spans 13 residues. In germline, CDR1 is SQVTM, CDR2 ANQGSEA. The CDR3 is CSVGAGPGETQYF. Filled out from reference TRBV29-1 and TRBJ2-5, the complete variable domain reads SAVISQKPSRDICQRGTSLTIQCQVDSQVTMMFWYRQQPGQSLTLIATANQGSEATYESGFVIDKFPISRPNLTFSTLTVSNMSPEDSSIYLCSVGAGPGETQYFGPGTRLLVL.

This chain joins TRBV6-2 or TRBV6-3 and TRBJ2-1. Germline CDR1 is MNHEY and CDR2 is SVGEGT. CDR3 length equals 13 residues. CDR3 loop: CASREWRSDEQFF.

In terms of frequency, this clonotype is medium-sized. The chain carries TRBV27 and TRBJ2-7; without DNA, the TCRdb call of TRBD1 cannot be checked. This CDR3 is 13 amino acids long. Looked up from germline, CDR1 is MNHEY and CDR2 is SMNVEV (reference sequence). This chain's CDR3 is CASSPRPGNEQYF.

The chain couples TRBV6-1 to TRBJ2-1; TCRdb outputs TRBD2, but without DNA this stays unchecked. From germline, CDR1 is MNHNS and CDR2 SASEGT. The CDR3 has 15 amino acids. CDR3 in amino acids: CASRNSGVGANEQFF.

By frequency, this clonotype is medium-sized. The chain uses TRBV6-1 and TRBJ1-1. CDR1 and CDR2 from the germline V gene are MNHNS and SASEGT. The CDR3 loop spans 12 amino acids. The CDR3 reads CASSVSETEAFF.

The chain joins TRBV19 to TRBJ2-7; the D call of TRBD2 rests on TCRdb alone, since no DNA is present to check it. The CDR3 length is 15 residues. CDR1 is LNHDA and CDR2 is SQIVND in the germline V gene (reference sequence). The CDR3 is CATKRKRQGSYEQYF.

This CDR3 is CASSLGQGEGANEKLFF. The J gene is TRBJ1-4, the V gene TRBV5-1; the D gene TCRdb calls, TRBD1, cannot be checked with no DNA. There are 17 residues in the CDR3. Germline CDR1 SGHRS, CDR2 YFSETQ.

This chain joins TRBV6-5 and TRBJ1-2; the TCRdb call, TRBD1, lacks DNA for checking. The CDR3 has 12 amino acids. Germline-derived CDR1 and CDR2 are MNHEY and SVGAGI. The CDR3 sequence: CASRTGAYGYTF.

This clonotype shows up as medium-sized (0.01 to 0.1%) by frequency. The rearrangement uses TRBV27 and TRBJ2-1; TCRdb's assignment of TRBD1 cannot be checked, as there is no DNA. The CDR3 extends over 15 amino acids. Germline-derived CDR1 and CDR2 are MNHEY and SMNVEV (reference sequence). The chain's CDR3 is CASSPGTGVKNEQFF.

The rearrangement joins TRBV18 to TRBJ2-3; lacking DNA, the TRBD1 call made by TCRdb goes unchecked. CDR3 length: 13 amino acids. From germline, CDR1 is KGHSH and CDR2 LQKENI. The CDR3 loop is CASSDRVADTQYF. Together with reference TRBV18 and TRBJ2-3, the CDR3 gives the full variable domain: NAGVMQNPRHLVRRRGQEARLRCSPMKGHSHVYWYRQLPEEGLKFMVYLQKENIIDESGMPKERFSAEFPKEGPSILRIQQVVRGDSAAYFCASSDRVADTQYFGPGTRLTVL.

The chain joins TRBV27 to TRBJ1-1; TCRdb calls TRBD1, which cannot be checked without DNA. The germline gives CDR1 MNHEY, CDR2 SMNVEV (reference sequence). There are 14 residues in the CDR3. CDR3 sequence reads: CASSYITGNTEAFF.

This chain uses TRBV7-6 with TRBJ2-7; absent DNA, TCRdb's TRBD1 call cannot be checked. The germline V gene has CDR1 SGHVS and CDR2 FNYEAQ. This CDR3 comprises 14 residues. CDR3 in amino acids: CASSLADRFYEQYF.

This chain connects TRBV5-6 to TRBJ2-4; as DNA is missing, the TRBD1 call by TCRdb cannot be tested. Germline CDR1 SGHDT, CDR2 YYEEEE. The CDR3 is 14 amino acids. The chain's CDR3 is CASSQGTGENIQYF. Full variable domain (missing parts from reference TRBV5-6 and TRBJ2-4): DAGVTQSPTHLIKTRGQQVTLRCSPKSGHDTVSWYQQALGQGPQFIFQYYEEEERQRGNFPDRFSGHQFPNYSSELNVNALLLGDSALYLCASSQGTGENIQYFGAGTRLSVL.

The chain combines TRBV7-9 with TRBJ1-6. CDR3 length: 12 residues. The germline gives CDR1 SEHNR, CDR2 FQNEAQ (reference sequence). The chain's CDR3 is CASSLNFGPLHF.

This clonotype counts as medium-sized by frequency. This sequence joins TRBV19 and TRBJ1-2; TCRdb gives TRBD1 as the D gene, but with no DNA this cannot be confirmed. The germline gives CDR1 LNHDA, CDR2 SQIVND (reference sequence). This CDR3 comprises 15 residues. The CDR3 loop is CASSSTGGGGYGYTF.

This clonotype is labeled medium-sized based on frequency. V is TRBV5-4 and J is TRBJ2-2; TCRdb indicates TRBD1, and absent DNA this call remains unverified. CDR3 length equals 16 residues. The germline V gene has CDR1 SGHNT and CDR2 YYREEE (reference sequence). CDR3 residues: CASTTGGNIGTGELFF.

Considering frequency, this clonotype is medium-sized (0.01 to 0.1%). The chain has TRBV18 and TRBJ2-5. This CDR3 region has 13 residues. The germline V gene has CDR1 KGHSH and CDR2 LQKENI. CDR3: CASSPYRQETQYF.

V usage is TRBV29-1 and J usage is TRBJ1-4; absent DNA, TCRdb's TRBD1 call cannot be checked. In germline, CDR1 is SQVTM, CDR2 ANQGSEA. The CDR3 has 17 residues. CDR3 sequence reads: CSVFQRGVKVVDEKLFF. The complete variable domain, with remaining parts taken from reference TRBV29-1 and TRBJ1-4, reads SAVISQKPSRDICQRGTSLTIQCQVDSQVTMMFWYRQQPGQSLTLIATANQGSEATYESGFVIDKFPISRPNLTFSTLTVSNMSPEDSSIYLCSVFQRGVKVVDEKLFFGSGTQLSVL.

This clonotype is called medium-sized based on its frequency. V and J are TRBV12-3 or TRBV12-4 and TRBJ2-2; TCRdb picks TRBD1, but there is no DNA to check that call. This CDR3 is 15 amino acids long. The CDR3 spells CASSLGQGASGELFF.

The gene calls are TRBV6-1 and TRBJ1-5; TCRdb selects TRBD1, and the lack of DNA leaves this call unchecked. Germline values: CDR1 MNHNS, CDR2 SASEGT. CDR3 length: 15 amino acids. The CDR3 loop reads CASSPGQGMNQPQHF.

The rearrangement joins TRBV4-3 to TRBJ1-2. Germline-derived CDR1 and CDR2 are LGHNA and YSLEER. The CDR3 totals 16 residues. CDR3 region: CASSQDTVSTPYGYTF.